Described below is a single TCR beta chain sequence and its context. The authors' processing: Amplification from reference gene primers served as the basis for estimated nucleated cell counts. Libraries were prepared by immunoSEQ multiplex PCR; TCRdb keeps only in-frame clonotypes and omits some of them. The V and J calls and clone size are taken from that table; D and trimming were inferred from the DNA. The sample has over 450,000 clones, 89% seen once; the top ten hold about 1%. These data belong to a study of blood T cell repertoires in COVID-19. Overall study context: Whether acute or convalescent, the COVID-19 samples came from the United States, Italy and Spain. PBMCs, B-cell-depleted T cells, or T cells were the source of the cDNA or gDNA that made up the material.

The ends lost 5 bases at V and 1 base at J; junction bases unmatched: 3. In germline, CDR1 is SNHLY, CDR2 FYNNEI. The CDR3 is made up of 15 amino acids. The V call is TRBV2, the J call TRBJ2-2, with TRBD1 identical over 8 bases. Material: peripheral blood. This sequence originates from a man between 18 and 29 years old with COVID-19, enrolled during active disease. DNA for the CDR3: TGTGCCAGCAGTAGGACAGGGATGAACACCGGGGAGCTGTTTTTT. Its translation is CASSRTGMNTGELFF.